Listed below are T cell receptor beta chains from one sample, sequenced in a study of T cell changes during pregnancy in multiple sclerosis. Sequencing was performed with immunoSEQ multiplex PCR; in TCRdb, only in-frame clones are kept and a portion is missing. The sample shows just under 50,000 clones, roughly nine tenths of them seen only once. Here the sequenced sample was CD8+ T cells from peripheral blood mononuclear cells, taken after pregnancy. These receptors were taken from a female donor with multiple sclerosis, enrolled in a pregnancy study. The CDR3 runs from the conserved cysteine through the conserved F or W. D genes are given only for firm matches. The listing skips clone size in some rows; elsewhere it reads once, few, many or a size class.

v_gene	d_gene	abundance	j_gene	CDR3nt	CDR3aa
TRBV29-1	NA	once	TRBJ1-2	TGCAGCGTGGAGACGTTCGACTATGGCTACACCTTC	CSVETFDYGYTF
TRBV6-1	TRBD1	NA	TRBJ1-6	TGTGCCAGCAGTGAAGCCCCGGACAGGGATTCACCCCTCCACTTT	CASSEAPDRDSPLHF
TRBV4-1	NA	once	TRBJ1-2	TGCGCCAGCAGCCAAGCTGTTGGCCAGTCCTATGGCTACACCTTC	CASSQAVGQSYGYTF
TRBV2	NA	NA	TRBJ2-7	TGTGCCAGCAGTGGGGACAAAGATCTTTACGAGCAGTACTTC	CASSGDKDLYEQYF
TRBV10-3	TRBD2	NA	TRBJ2-1	TGTGCCATCGGGGGGGGATCCTTGGATGAGCAGTTCTTC	CAIGGGSLDEQFF
TRBV6-1	TRBD2	NA	TRBJ2-5	TGTGCCAGCGGGGGGGGGTGGCAAGAGACCCAGTACTTC	CASGGGWQETQYF
TRBV7-9	NA	NA	TRBJ1-6	TGTGCCAGCAGCCCGGTACTGGGGGCTCGTTCACCCCTCCACTTT	CASSPVLGARSPLHF
TRBV5-5	NA	NA	TRBJ1-5	TGTGCCAGCAGCCTCGGGAGTGGGGCCCAGCATTTT	CASSLGSGAQHF
TRBV9	NA	NA	TRBJ2-6	TGTGCCAGCAGCGTAATAGGGGTCGGGGCCAACGTCCTGACTTTC	CASSVIGVGANVLTF
TRBV5-1	TRBD1	once	TRBJ1-1	TGCGCCAGCAGCAAAAGGGACAGCAACACTGAAGCTTTCTTT	CASSKRDSNTEAFF
TRBV11-3	NA	NA	TRBJ2-2	NA	CASSLGFGAGELFF
TRBV6-5	TRBD1	NA	TRBJ2-7	TGTGCCAGCAGTGACCGGGACAGGGGTACCGAGCAGTACTTC	CASSDRDRGTEQYF
TRBV4-2	NA	NA	TRBJ1-4	TGTGCCAGCAGCCAAGATGGGCAGGTTAATGAAAAACTGTTTTTT	CASSQDGQVNEKLFF
TRBV27	NA	NA	TRBJ2-2	TGTGCCAGCAGTTCGACAGGTCTGGGGGGGGAGCTGTTTTTT	CASSSTGLGGELFF
TRBV13	TRBD1	NA	TRBJ2-7	TGTGCCAGCAGCCCCAGGGGGCGCGGGTACGAGCAGTACTTC	CASSPRGRGYEQYF
TRBV11-1	NA	NA	TRBJ2-1	TGTGCCAGCACCAAATGGGCTATCGTTAGCAATGAGCAGTTCTTC	CASTKWAIVSNEQFF
TRBV29-1	NA	many	TRBJ2-1	TGCAGCTACAACAGGGAAAGCAATGAGCAGTTCTTC	CSYNRESNEQFF
TRBV2	TRBD2	NA	TRBJ2-3	TGTGCCAGCAGTGAAACGGCGGGGGGAGCAGATACGCAGTATTTT	CASSETAGGADTQYF
TRBV6-5	TRBD1	NA	TRBJ2-1	TGTGCCAGCAGTTCGGGACAGGGGAATGAGCAGTTCTTC	CASSSGQGNEQFF
TRBV6-5	TRBD1	NA	TRBJ1-2	TGTGCCAGCAGTCGGACAGGGGGCCACTATGGCTACACCTTC	CASSRTGGHYGYTF
TRBV5-5	TRBD2	NA	TRBJ2-7	TGTGCCAGCAGCTTGTTGGGAGGGGACGAGCAGTACTTC	CASSLLGGDEQYF
TRBV6-6	NA	few	TRBJ1-1	TGTGCCAGCGGTACAGGGACCGGTTTCTTT	CASGTGTGFF
TRBV27	NA	NA	TRBJ2-1	TGTGCCAGCACATTCAGGGGATCCTACAATGAGCAGTTCTTC	CASTFRGSYNEQFF
TRBV6-1	NA	once	TRBJ1-2	TGTGCCAGCAGTAGCGCCACCGGGGGGGTGGAGGGCTACACCTTC	CASSSATGGVEGYTF
TRBV5-1	TRBD1	NA	TRBJ2-7	TGCGCCAGCAGCTTGAAGGGGGCGAAAAACGAGCAGTACTTC	CASSLKGAKNEQYF
TRBV27	NA	NA	TRBJ2-1	TGTGCCAGCAGCCTCAGACCCCCCAGGGAAGCAGTTGAGGTCAATGAGCAGTTCTTC	CASSLRPPREAVEVNEQFF
TRBV4-2	NA	NA	TRBJ2-1	TGTGCCAGCAGCCAAGATTCCTGGGGCGGTTCCGACAATGAGCAGTTCTTC	CASSQDSWGGSDNEQFF
TRBV5-6	TRBD2	NA	TRBJ2-5	TGTGCCAGCAGCCAAGCGAGCGGGGGGGCCCGGGAGACCCAGTACTTC	CASSQASGGARETQYF
TRBV27	NA	NA	TRBJ2-7	TGTGCCTGCGGCGGTGGAGGGTCCTACGAGCAGTACTTC	CACGGGGSYEQYF
TRBV13	NA	NA	TRBJ1-2	TGTGCCAGCAGCTTAGGATCCGAGGTTGGCTACACCTTC	CASSLGSEVGYTF
TRBV13	TRBD1	NA	TRBJ1-6	TGTGCCAGCAGCCCGGGACAGGGCGGACCTAATTCACCCCTCCACTTT	CASSPGQGGPNSPLHF
TRBV4-1	TRBD1	NA	TRBJ2-1	TGCGCCAGCAGCCAAGTGTGGGACAGGGGATACGGGGAGCAGTTCTTC	CASSQVWDRGYGEQFF
TRBV6-6	TRBD1	NA	TRBJ1-1	TGTGCCAGCAGTTACCCACAGGGGAATGCTGAAGCTTTCTTT	CASSYPQGNAEAFF
TRBV6-6	TRBD2	once	TRBJ2-1	TGTGCCAGCAGCCCTCCTAGCGGGGGGGCCGATGAGCAGTTCTTC	CASSPPSGGADEQFF
TRBV7-2	NA	NA	TRBJ1-4	TGTGCCATCCGGGGGGGGCCAACTAATGAAAAACTGTTTTTT	CAIRGGPTNEKLFF
TRBV27	TRBD1	NA	TRBJ1-6	TGTGCCAGCGGCGACAGGGTGGCACCCCTCCACTTT	CASGDRVAPLHF
TRBV6-1	NA	once	TRBJ2-7	TGTGCCAGCAGTGAAGGGACAAATCTGGCCTACGAGCAGTACTTC	CASSEGTNLAYEQYF
TRBV27	NA	NA	TRBJ2-1	TGTGCCAGCAGTTTAGCGGACTACAATGAGCAGTTCTTC	CASSLADYNEQFF
TRBV9	NA	NA	TRBJ2-7	TGTGCCAGCAGCTCCCAGGGTCGGACAAACGAGCAGTACTTC	CASSSQGRTNEQYF
TRBV30	TRBD2	NA	TRBJ2-7	TGTGCCTGGAGTGTACTGCGGTTGGGGGGGTCCTACGAGCAGTACTTC	CAWSVLRLGGSYEQYF
TRBV2	TRBD1	NA	TRBJ1-1	TGTGCCAGCAGTGAAACCAGGGGGCGCACTGAAGCTTTCTTT	CASSETRGRTEAFF
TRBV6-1	NA	once	TRBJ1-6	TGTGCCAGCGTGGCAGGGATCAATTCACCCCTCCACTTT	CASVAGINSPLHF
TRBV4-1	NA	NA	TRBJ2-7	TGCGCCAGCAGCCAAGATCTGAACGGAGCCTACGAGCAGTACTTC	CASSQDLNGAYEQYF
TRBV29-1	NA	NA	TRBJ1-2	TGCAGCGTGGGGGGTGGAGAGGGTGCCAACTATGGCTACACCTTC	CSVGGGEGANYGYTF
TRBV27	TRBD1	once	TRBJ2-1	TGTGCCAGCAGTCTAGGGACAGCGTACAATGAGCAGTTCTTC	CASSLGTAYNEQFF
TRBV9	NA	NA	TRBJ1-1	TGTGCCAGCAGCCTGGGACAGAACACTGAAGCTTTCTTT	CASSLGQNTEAFF
TRBV9	NA	NA	TRBJ2-7	TGTGCCAGCAGCGTAGTTGGGACAAGTTACGAGCAGTACTTC	CASSVVGTSYEQYF
TRBV15	NA	NA	TRBJ2-7	TGTGCCACCGGAGCGGGTGGTAGATCCCTCTACGAGCAGTACTTC	CATGAGGRSLYEQYF
TRBV6-1	TRBD2	NA	TRBJ2-5	TGTGCCAGCAGTGAATTAGGGACTAGCGGGGGGCCCCCCCAAGAGACCCAGTACTTC	CASSELGTSGGPPQETQYF
TRBV25-1	NA	NA	TRBJ2-7	TGTGCCAGCAGTGAACTGAGCGAGGGCAGACGCTCCTACGAGCAGTACTTC	CASSELSEGRRSYEQYF
TRBV2	TRBD1	NA	TRBJ1-1	TGTGCCAGCAGTCGGGACAGGGGAAGCACTGAAGCTTTCTTT	CASSRDRGSTEAFF
TRBV18	TRBD1	few	TRBJ2-7	TGTGCCAGCTCACGCAAGGGACAGACCTCCTACGAGCAGTACTTC	CASSRKGQTSYEQYF
TRBV19	TRBD2	NA	TRBJ2-1	TGTGCCAGTAGTATAAGCGGGGGGCTAGTTGAGCAGTTCTTC	CASSISGGLVEQFF
TRBV7-9	NA	NA	TRBJ1-1	TGTGCCAGCAGCTTAGCGCGGGGGGGGAACACTGAAGCTTTCTTT	CASSLARGGNTEAFF
TRBV19	TRBD1	large	TRBJ2-3	TGTGCCAGTAGTATAGACGGGACAGGGTACCTAGATACGCAGTATTTT	CASSIDGTGYLDTQYF